The 7 T cell receptor beta chains in this list originate from one sample, sequenced in a study of tumor-infiltrating lymphocytes in localized non-small cell lung cancer. TCRdb's table, derived via immunoSEQ multiplex PCR, lists solely in-frame clones and lacks some. The sample yields thousands of clones, roughly 80% seen once. The sequenced sample was uninvolved lung tissue not adjacent to the tumor. The receptor set was obtained from a human donor with non-small cell lung cancer.

This rearrangement joins TRBV5-1 to TRBJ2-1; 9 bases match TRBD2. Germline V lookup: CDR1 SGHRS, CDR2 YFSETQ. This CDR3 spans 17 amino acids. V trimming: 4 bases; J trimming: 9 bases; junction bases outside the gene matches: 17. The CDR3 nucleotides read TGCGCCAGCAGCAAACCAGATGGACTAGCGAGGGGCGGTGAGCAGTTCTTC. Translating gives CASSKPDGLARGGEQFF.

The gene calls are TRBV14 and TRBJ2-1; 11 bases match TRBD2. V was pared by 4 bases and J by 5 bases, with 4 bases of the junction left unmatched. There are 15 residues in the CDR3. Germline V CDR1 and CDR2: SGHDN, FVKESK. CDR3 sequence (DNA): TGTGCCAGCAGCCGGGCACTAGCGGGAGACAATGAGCAGTTCTTC. As protein: CASSRALAGDNEQFF.

This clone was seen a single time. The chain has TRBV28 and TRBJ1-1; D call uncertain. This CDR3 is 14 amino acids long. The germline gives CDR1 MDHEN, CDR2 SYDVKM. V gave up 7 bases and J gave up 5 bases, with 17 bases separating them. The CDR3 region has the DNA TGTGCCAGCACTTATCCGGCGGGGAAAACTGAAGCTTTCTTT. This translates into CASTYPAGKTEAFF.

This clone was counted a few times. The chain recombines TRBV19 with TRBJ2-2, with D hard to call. Trimming pared 6 bases from V and 4 bases from J, leaving 15 bases between. Germline-derived CDR1 and CDR2 are LNHDA and SQIVND (reference sequence). CDR3 length: 15 amino acids. CDR3 sequence reads: CASRATSKGTGELFF. In DNA, the CDR3 is TGTGCCAGTAGGGCGACCAGCAAGGGCACCGGGGAGCTGTTTTTT.

This chain joins TRBV10-2 and TRBJ2-3, with D possibly being TRBD1 (7 bases). V was trimmed by 3 bases and J by 2 bases, leaving 15 bases between them. The CDR3 runs 16 residues. CDR1 and CDR2 from the germline V gene are WSHSY and SAAADI. The DNA of the CDR3 is TGCGCCAGCAGTGATATTGGCAGGGGGGTCACAGATACGCAGTATTTT. It translates to CASSDIGRGVTDTQYF.

The chain combines TRBV4-2 with TRBJ2-7, with 12 bases aligning to TRBD2. This CDR3 comprises 16 residues. The germline gives CDR1 LGHNA, CDR2 YNFKEQ. J gave up 6 bases and V 4 bases, and 10 bases lay outside the gene matches. The CDR3 DNA sequence: TGTGCCAGCAGCCTACAACTAGCGGGAGGTGGTCCCGAGCAGTACTTC. It is translated as CASSLQLAGGGPEQYF.

J is TRBJ2-3 and V is TRBV25-1; D is possibly TRBD1 (5 bases). Germline lookup yields CDR1 MGHDK and CDR2 SYGVNS. Deletions cut 4 bases from V and 0 bases from J, with 14 bases between. This CDR3 spans 16 amino acids. In DNA, the CDR3 is TGTGCCAGCAGTGCGTGGCCGACAGAAAGCACAGATACGCAGTATTTT. This gives the protein CASSAWPTESTDTQYF.